This entry features one T cell receptor beta chain sequence. Antigen specificity is unknown. Using immunoSEQ multiplex PCR, the repertoire was profiled, and TCRdb retains in-frame clones only, with some absent. The data hold approximately 360,000 clones, with approximately 83% observed a single time. This sample is drawn from a study of Ad26.COV2.S vaccination and SARS-CoV-2 variants. Specified treatment: roughly 20 received Ad26.COV2.S at low or high dose, single or two shots; several received placebo; per-sample allocation not given. The investigators took samples on day 63 after the first vaccine or placebo injection. Between the trimmed V and J ends, which lost 6 bases and 3 bases, there was a span of 15 bases. CDR3 length equals 14 residues. The germline V gene has CDR1 MNHEY and CDR2 SMNVEV (reference sequence). Study-level findings and limits: Total responses of T cells may have been underestimated by the analyses of TCR breadth and depth.

The sample here was peripheral blood, taken in a trial of Ad26.COV2.S vaccine versus placebo. The chain is built from TRBV27 and TRBJ2-7; D is undetermined. This receptor was identified in a person between 18 and 65 years old who received the Ad26.COV2.S COVID-19 vaccine or a placebo. CDR3 in DNA: TGTGCCAGCAGCCCATCCTCATTCGTCTACGAGCAGTACTTC. This encodes CASSPSSFVYEQYF.